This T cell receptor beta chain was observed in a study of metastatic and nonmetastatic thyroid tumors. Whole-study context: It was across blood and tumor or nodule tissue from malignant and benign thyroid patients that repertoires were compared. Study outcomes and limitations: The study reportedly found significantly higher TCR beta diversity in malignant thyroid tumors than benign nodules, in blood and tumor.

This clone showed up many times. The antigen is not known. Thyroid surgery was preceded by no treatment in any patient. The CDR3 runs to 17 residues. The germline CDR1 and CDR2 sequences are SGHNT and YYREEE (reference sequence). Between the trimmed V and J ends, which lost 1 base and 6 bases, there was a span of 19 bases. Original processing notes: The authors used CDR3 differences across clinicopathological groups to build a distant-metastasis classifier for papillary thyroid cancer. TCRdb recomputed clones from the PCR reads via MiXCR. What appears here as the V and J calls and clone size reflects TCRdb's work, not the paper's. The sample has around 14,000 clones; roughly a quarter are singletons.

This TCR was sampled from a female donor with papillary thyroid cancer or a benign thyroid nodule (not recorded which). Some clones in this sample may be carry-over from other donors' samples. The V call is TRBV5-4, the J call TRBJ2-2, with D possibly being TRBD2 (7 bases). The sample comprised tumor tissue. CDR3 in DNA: TGTGCCAGCAGCTTGAGGCTAGCGGACGGGGGCGCCGGGGAGCTGTTTTTT. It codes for CASSLRLADGGAGELFF.